Presented here are 5 T cell receptor beta chains from one specimen sequenced in a study of cytomegalovirus exposure and HLA in healthy donors. The PCR used 60 Vbeta and 13 Jbeta primers. TCRdb keeps only in-frame clones here, not all; method: immunoSEQ multiplex PCR. The sample has 160,000 or so clones, 80% to 90% seen once. The sample taken for sequencing was PBMCs. The receptors come from a man aged 18 to 30 in good health and CMV-seronegative.

The rearrangement joins TRBV5-6 to TRBJ2-5; 9 bases map to TRBD1. The CDR3 extends over 18 amino acids. CDR1 is SGHDT and CDR2 is YYEEEE in the germline V gene. Trimming took 2 bases from V and 3 from J; bases not matched to a gene: 14. The CDR3 nucleotides read TGTGCCAGCAGCTTCTCTCCCTTTCTACAGGGGGCTAAAGAGACCCAGTACTTC. Translated, it gives CASSFSPFLQGAKETQYF.

V gene TRBV7-3 combines with J gene TRBJ2-7; TRBD1 agrees at 8 bases. V lost 5 bases to trimming and J lost 3 bases; unmatched junction nucleotides: 3. This CDR3 has 13 residues. CDR1 and CDR2 (germline): SGHTA, FQGTGA. Written as DNA, the CDR3 is TGTGCCAGCAGCCCCGACAGGGGCTACGAGCAGTACTTC. As protein: CASSPDRGYEQYF.

The CDR3 DNA is TGTGCCAGCAGCCCTCAGCGGGTACGGAGCTACGAGCAGTACTTC. Translated, it gives CASSPQRVRSYEQYF. The V gene is TRBV12-1, the J gene TRBJ2-7; TRBD2, the D gene given by the table, was not confirmed from the DNA. TRBV12-1 is flagged as a pseudogene. This CDR3 comprises 15 residues.

The chain links TRBV28 to TRBJ2-2, with D maybe TRBD2 (6 bases). Trimming removed 5 bases from V and 4 bases from J, with 8 bases in between. Germline-derived CDR1 and CDR2 are MDHEN and SYDVKM. The CDR3 spans 13 residues. For the CDR3, the DNA is TGTGCCAGCAGTGGGGGAGGCACCGGGGAGCTGTTTTTT. Translation: CASSGGGTGELFF.

In its sample, this clone was seen once. The chain carries TRBV6-1 and TRBJ2-2; TRBD2 matches at 7 bases. From germline, CDR1 is MNHNS and CDR2 SASEGT. This CDR3 comprises 15 residues. The ends lost 7 bases at V and 3 bases at J; junction bases unmatched: 8. This CDR3 reads CASTPMLADTGELFF. CDR3 in DNA: TGTGCCAGCACTCCTATGCTAGCGGACACCGGGGAGCTGTTTTTT.